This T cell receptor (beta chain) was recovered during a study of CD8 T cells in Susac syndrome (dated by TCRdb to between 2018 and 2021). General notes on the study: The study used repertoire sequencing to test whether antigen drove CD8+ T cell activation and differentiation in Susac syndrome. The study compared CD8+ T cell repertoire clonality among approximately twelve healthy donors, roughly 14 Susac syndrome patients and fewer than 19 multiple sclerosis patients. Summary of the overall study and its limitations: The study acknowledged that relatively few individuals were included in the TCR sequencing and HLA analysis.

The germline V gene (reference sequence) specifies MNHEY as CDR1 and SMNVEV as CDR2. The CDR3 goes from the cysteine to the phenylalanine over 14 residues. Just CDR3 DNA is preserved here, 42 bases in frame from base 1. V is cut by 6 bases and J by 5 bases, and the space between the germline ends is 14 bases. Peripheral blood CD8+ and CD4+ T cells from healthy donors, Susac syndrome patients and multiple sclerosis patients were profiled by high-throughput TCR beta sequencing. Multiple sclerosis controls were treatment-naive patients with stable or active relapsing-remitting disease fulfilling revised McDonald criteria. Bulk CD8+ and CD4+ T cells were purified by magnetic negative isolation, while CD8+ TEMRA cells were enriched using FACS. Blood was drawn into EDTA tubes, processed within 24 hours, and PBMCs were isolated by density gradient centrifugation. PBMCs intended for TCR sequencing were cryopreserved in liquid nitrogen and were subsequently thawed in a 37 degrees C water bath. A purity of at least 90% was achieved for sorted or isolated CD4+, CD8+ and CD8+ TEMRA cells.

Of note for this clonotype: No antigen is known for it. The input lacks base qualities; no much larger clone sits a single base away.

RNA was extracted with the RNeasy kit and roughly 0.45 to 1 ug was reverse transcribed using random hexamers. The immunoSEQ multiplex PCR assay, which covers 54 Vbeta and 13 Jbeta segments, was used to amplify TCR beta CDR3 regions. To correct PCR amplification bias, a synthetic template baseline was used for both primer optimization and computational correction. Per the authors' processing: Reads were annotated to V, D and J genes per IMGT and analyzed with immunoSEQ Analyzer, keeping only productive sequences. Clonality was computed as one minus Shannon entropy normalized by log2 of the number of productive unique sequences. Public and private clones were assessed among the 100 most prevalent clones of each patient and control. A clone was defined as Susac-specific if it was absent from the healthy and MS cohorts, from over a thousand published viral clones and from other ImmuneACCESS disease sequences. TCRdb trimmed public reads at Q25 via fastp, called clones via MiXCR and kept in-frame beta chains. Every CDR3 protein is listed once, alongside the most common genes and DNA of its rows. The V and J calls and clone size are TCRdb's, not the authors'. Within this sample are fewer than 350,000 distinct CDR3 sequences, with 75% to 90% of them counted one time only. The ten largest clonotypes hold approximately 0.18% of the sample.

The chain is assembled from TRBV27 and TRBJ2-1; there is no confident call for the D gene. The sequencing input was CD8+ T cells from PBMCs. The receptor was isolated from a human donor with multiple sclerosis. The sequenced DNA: TGTGCCAGCAGCAACGTAGGGTTCGACAATGAGCAGTTCTTC. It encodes CASSNVGFDNEQFF.